This record covers a single T cell receptor (beta chain). The antigen is unknown. The repertoire was sequenced with immunoSEQ multiplex PCR; TCRdb's copy has only in-frame clones and lacks some. The table shows roughly 60,000 clones, with 72% occurring only once. This sample was included in a study of vaccination effects on CD4 cells after COVID-19. Germline V gene data show CDR1 as LNHDA and CDR2 as SQIVND (reference sequence). The ends were cut back, 6 bases at V and 8 bases at J, with 22 bases in the middle. The CDR3 runs to 15 residues. An approximately ten-day culture period preceded the isolation of CD4+ T cells.

The sample consisted of CD4+ T cells from PBMCs cultured without peptide, taken before COVID-19 vaccination. The origin of this receptor is a human donor who had a prior SARS-CoV-2 infection. The rearrangement links TRBV19 to TRBJ1-1; TRBD1 might be the D (6 bases). As DNA, the CDR3 is TGTGCCAGTAGCGAAAGAGGGACAAGTCAAACGGAAGCTTTCTTT. Amino acids: CASSERGTSQTEAFF.